Below, 4 T cell receptor beta chains from the same sample are listed, as sequenced in a study of response to subunit inactivated influenza vaccine. TCRdb passed the RT-PCR reads through MiXCR, listing each CDR3 protein once. The table lists 650,000 to 850,000 distinct CDR3 sequences, approximately 14% of them singletons, with 6% to 7% in the top ten. The starting material was PBMCs from blood, obtained 14 to 15 days before vaccination. These receptor sequences come from a man in his fifties or sixties who received an inactivated influenza vaccine.

The sample holds a few counts of this clonotype. The rearrangement uses TRBV12-3 or TRBV12-4 and TRBJ2-5; D may be TRBD1 (6 bases). V was pared by 5 bases and J by 3 bases, with 13 bases between. CDR3 size: 14 residues. The CDR3 region is CASSPPDRKETQYF. CDR3 nucleotides: TGTGCCAGCAGTCCCCCGGACAGAAAAGAGACCCAGTACTTC.

This clonotype was picked up many times. The chain has TRBV29-1 and TRBJ2-1, with D perhaps matching TRBD1 (6 bases). In germline, CDR1 is SQVTM, CDR2 ANQGSEA. Trimming cost V 0 bases and J 15 bases, with 15 bases left between them. This CDR3 region has 12 residues. The CDR3 region has the DNA TGCAGCGTTGAAGATAACAGGGTGGGTCCGTTCTTC. As protein: CSVEDNRVGPFF.

This clonotype was recorded many times. The rearrangement uses TRBV3-1 and TRBJ2-7; unclear D gene. With 9 bases removed from V and 2 bases from J, the gap between germline ends came to 8 bases. The germline gives CDR1 LGHDT, CDR2 YNNKEL (reference sequence). The CDR3 contains 11 residues. The CDR3 region is CASGSPYEQYF. CDR3 coding DNA: TGTGCCAGTGGCAGCCCCTACGAGCAGTACTTC.

This clonotype was detected only a few times. This chain links TRBV7-2 with TRBJ2-3, with TRBD2 matching 9 bases. This CDR3 comprises 16 residues. V trimming: 1 base; J trimming: 5 bases; junction bases outside the gene matches: 7. Germline loops: CDR1 SGHTA, CDR2 FQGNSA. The CDR3 reads CASSLVMAGGLDTQYF. As DNA, the CDR3 is TGTGCCAGCAGCTTAGTCATGGCGGGAGGGCTAGATACGCAGTATTTT.